Below, one T cell receptor beta chain is given with its context. The antigen is unknown. Trimming pared 4 bases from V and 8 bases from J, leaving 20 bases between. The CDR3 runs to 15 residues. The germline gives CDR1 SEHNR, CDR2 FQNEAQ (reference sequence). The data are from a study of T cell repertoires in cytomegalovirus infection. Turning to the study itself: Selection of CMV epitopes for the study included recently identified HLA-C-restricted and well-studied HLA-B-restricted ones. Carrying CMV and the relevant HLA type showed in public TCR beta signatures.

Using its own MiXCR run on the reads, TCRdb lists one record per CDR3 protein. In the table there are some 900,000 distinct CDR3 sequences, approximately 30% of which are singletons. Regarding the study as a whole: Cumulated frequencies of public TCR beta families served to identify carriers of CMV plus the relevant HLA.

The sequenced sample was cultured CD8+ T cells from PBMCs, obtained from culture after CMV antigen stimulation. The J gene is TRBJ1-1, the V gene TRBV7-9; D remains unclear. This clonotype was obtained from a human donor in good health (CMV status not recorded). Some clones in this sample may be carry-over from other donors' samples. The CDR3 coding sequence is TGTGCCAGCAGCTCCTCAAGTACACTTACAGTAGAAGCTTTCTTT. It is translated as CASSSSSTLTVEAFF.